These T cell receptor beta chains were read from a single sample in a study of cytomegalovirus exposure and HLA in healthy donors. Some clones are missing from TCRdb's copy, which holds only in-frame ones; the method was immunoSEQ multiplex PCR. The sample records tens of thousands of clones, about 76% being singletons. Material for sequencing was PBMCs. Receptors originate from a man under 40 in good health and CMV-seropositive. Each CDR3 is given with its conserved first and last residue. D genes are given only for firm matches. Size tells how often a clone was seen (once, few, many) or the class of an expanded clone, and some rows leave it out.

CDR3aa: CASSGGVSTDTQYF; CDR3nt: TGTGCCAGCAGTGGAGGGGTTTCCACAGATACGCAGTATTTT; j_gene: TRBJ2-3; d_gene: .; abundance: .; v_gene: TRBV6-6
CDR3aa: CASSPWIRAINEKLFF; CDR3nt: TGTGCCAGCAGCCCGTGGATCAGGGCAATAAATGAAAAACTGTTTTTT; j_gene: TRBJ1-4; d_gene: .; abundance: .; v_gene: TRBV5-8
CDR3aa: CASSLGDKGPQHF; CDR3nt: TGTGCCAGTAGTCTAGGGGACAAGGGGCCCCAGCATTTT; j_gene: TRBJ1-5; d_gene: .; abundance: few; v_gene: TRBV19
CDR3aa: CASSPGTGYNEQFF; CDR3nt: TGTGCCAGCAGCCCCGGAACAGGGTACAATGAGCAGTTCTTC; j_gene: TRBJ2-1; d_gene: .; abundance: .; v_gene: TRBV7-6
CDR3aa: CSSSLSYRAGNSPLHF; CDR3nt: TGTTCCAGCAGCTTATCTTACCGGGCGGGTAATTCACCCCTCCACTTT; j_gene: TRBJ1-6; d_gene: .; abundance: .; v_gene: TRBV7-9
CDR3aa: CASSEHQNTEAFF; CDR3nt: TGTGCCAGCAGCGAGCACCAGAACACTGAAGCTTTCTTT; j_gene: TRBJ1-1; d_gene: .; abundance: many; v_gene: TRBV7-6
CDR3aa: CASSRWTGVQETQYF; CDR3nt: TGCGCCAGCAGCCGGTGGACAGGTGTCCAAGAGACCCAGTACTTC; j_gene: TRBJ2-5; d_gene: TRBD1; abundance: .; v_gene: TRBV5-1
CDR3aa: CASSSGEGTGELFF; CDR3nt: TGTGCCAGCAGCTCAGGGGAAGGTACCGGGGAGCTGTTTTTT; j_gene: TRBJ2-2; d_gene: .; abundance: .; v_gene: TRBV7-9
CDR3aa: CSVSPSSSYNEQFF; CDR3nt: TGCAGCGTTTCACCGAGTAGCTCCTACAATGAGCAGTTCTTC; j_gene: TRBJ2-1; d_gene: .; abundance: .; v_gene: TRBV29-1
CDR3aa: CASSPLPGQGRETQYF; CDR3nt: TGTGCTAGCAGCCCACTACCCGGACAGGGGCGGGAGACCCAGTACTTC; j_gene: TRBJ2-5; d_gene: TRBD1; abundance: .; v_gene: TRBV7-7
CDR3aa: CASSRDREGSPLHF; CDR3nt: TGTGCCAGCAGCCGGGACAGGGAGGGTTCACCCCTCCACTTT; j_gene: TRBJ1-6; d_gene: TRBD1; abundance: .; v_gene: TRBV6-6
CDR3aa: CASSYTSGGYEQYF; CDR3nt: TGTGCCAGCAGTTATACTAGCGGCGGCTACGAGCAGTACTTC; j_gene: TRBJ2-7; d_gene: TRBD2; abundance: .; v_gene: TRBV27
CDR3aa: CSSSLDFYEQYF; CDR3nt: TGTTCCAGCAGCTTAGACTTCTACGAGCAGTACTTC; j_gene: TRBJ2-7; d_gene: .; abundance: once; v_gene: TRBV7-9
CDR3aa: CASSSDRTAPTEAFF; CDR3nt: TGTGCCAGCAGTTCAGACAGGACAGCCCCCACTGAAGCTTTCTTT; j_gene: TRBJ1-1; d_gene: .; abundance: few; v_gene: TRBV27
CDR3aa: CASSPHRDQPQHF; CDR3nt: TGTGCCAGCTCACCACACAGGGATCAGCCCCAGCATTTT; j_gene: TRBJ1-5; d_gene: .; abundance: .; v_gene: TRBV18
CDR3aa: CASRLAGAHTGELFF; CDR3nt: TGCGCCAGCAGACTAGCGGGGGCCCACACCGGGGAGCTGTTTTTT; j_gene: TRBJ2-2; d_gene: TRBD2; abundance: .; v_gene: TRBV4-3
CDR3aa: CASSRYFLSGGASHEQFF; CDR3nt: TGTGCCAGCAGCCGATATTTCCTTAGCGGGGGGGCCAGCCATGAGCAGTTCTTC; j_gene: TRBJ2-1; d_gene: TRBD2; abundance: .; v_gene: TRBV7-8
CDR3aa: CASSTPHDTGELFF; CDR3nt: TGTGCCAGTAGTACCCCCCATGACACCGGGGAGCTGTTTTTT; j_gene: TRBJ2-2; d_gene: .; abundance: .; v_gene: TRBV19
CDR3aa: CASRTVAAARQYF; CDR3nt: TGTGCCAGCAGGACTGTGGCGGCCGCCCGGCAGTACTTC; j_gene: TRBJ2-7; d_gene: .; abundance: .; v_gene: TRBV28
CDR3aa: CASSRRGNLATNEKLFF; CDR3nt: TGTGCCAGCAGCCGCAGGGGGAATTTGGCAACTAATGAAAAACTGTTTTTT; j_gene: TRBJ1-4; d_gene: TRBD1; abundance: .; v_gene: TRBV7-9
CDR3aa: CASSFWGRGVNTEAFF; CDR3nt: TGCGCCAGCAGCTTTTGGGGGAGGGGCGTGAACACTGAAGCTTTCTTT; j_gene: TRBJ1-1; d_gene: .; abundance: .; v_gene: TRBV5-1
CDR3aa: CASSMRKNTEAFF; CDR3nt: TGTGCCAGTAGTATGAGGAAGAACACTGAAGCTTTCTTT; j_gene: TRBJ1-1; d_gene: .; abundance: .; v_gene: TRBV19
CDR3aa: CASSPGYTEAFF; CDR3nt: TGTGCCAGCAGCCCCGGGTACACTGAAGCTTTCTTT; j_gene: TRBJ1-1; d_gene: .; abundance: .; v_gene: TRBV7-9
CDR3aa: CASRKSGAGEAQHF; CDR3nt: TGTGCTAGCAGGAAAAGCGGGGCGGGGGAGGCCCAGCATTTT; j_gene: TRBJ1-5; d_gene: .; abundance: few; v_gene: TRBV7-7
CDR3aa: CSSSSGQHNQPQHF; CDR3nt: TGTTCCAGCAGCTCAGGACAGCACAATCAGCCCCAGCATTTT; j_gene: TRBJ1-5; d_gene: .; abundance: .; v_gene: TRBV7-9
CDR3aa: CASRGGTEAFF; CDR3nt: TGTGCCAGCAGAGGGGGCACTGAAGCTTTCTTT; j_gene: TRBJ1-1; d_gene: .; abundance: few; v_gene: TRBV5-6
CDR3aa: CASSVAGDTEAFF; CDR3nt: TGTGCCAGCAGTGTAGCAGGGGACACTGAAGCTTTCTTT; j_gene: TRBJ1-1; d_gene: .; abundance: .; v_gene: TRBV2
CDR3aa: CASSEEGNQPQHF; CDR3nt: TGTGCCAGCAGTGAAGAGGGGAATCAGCCCCAGCATTTT; j_gene: TRBJ1-5; d_gene: .; abundance: .; v_gene: TRBV2
CDR3aa: CASRTSGGSTGELFF; CDR3nt: TGTGCCAGCCGAACTAGCGGGGGATCCACCGGGGAGCTGTTTTTT; j_gene: TRBJ2-2; d_gene: TRBD2; abundance: .; v_gene: TRBV19
CDR3aa: CASSLGASEQYF; CDR3nt: TGTGCCAGCAGCTTGGGGGCCTCCGAGCAGTACTTC; j_gene: TRBJ2-7; d_gene: .; abundance: .; v_gene: TRBV5-4
CDR3aa: CAWIGWSSGGQETQYF; CDR3nt: TGTGCCTGGATTGGTTGGTCTAGCGGGGGCCAAGAGACCCAGTACTTC; j_gene: TRBJ2-5; d_gene: TRBD2; abundance: .; v_gene: TRBV30
CDR3aa: CASRDQGANYEQYF; CDR3nt: TGTGCCAGCAGGGACCAGGGGGCAAACTACGAGCAGTACTTC; j_gene: TRBJ2-7; d_gene: TRBD1; abundance: .; v_gene: TRBV6-6
CDR3aa: CASSFLMGGRDTEAFF; CDR3nt: TGCGCCAGCAGCTTCTTAATGGGGGGAAGGGACACTGAAGCTTTCTTT; j_gene: TRBJ1-1; d_gene: .; abundance: .; v_gene: TRBV5-1
CDR3aa: CASSLDQGFAEQYF; CDR3nt: TGTGCCAGCAGCTTAGATCAGGGGTTCGCCGAGCAGTACTTC; j_gene: TRBJ2-7; d_gene: .; abundance: .; v_gene: TRBV7-9
CDR3aa: CASSQGLAGAGETQYF; CDR3nt: TGCGCCAGCAGCCAAGGACTAGCGGGGGCAGGAGAGACCCAGTACTTC; j_gene: TRBJ2-5; d_gene: TRBD2; abundance: .; v_gene: TRBV4-1
CDR3aa: CASMRQINNEQFF; CDR3nt: TGTGCCAGCATGAGACAGATTAACAATGAGCAGTTCTTC; j_gene: TRBJ2-1; d_gene: .; abundance: .; v_gene: TRBV27
CDR3aa: CASSQGTGGPDTQYF; CDR3nt: TGCGCCAGCAGCCAAGGGACCGGGGGACCAGATACGCAGTATTTT; j_gene: TRBJ2-3; d_gene: .; abundance: .; v_gene: TRBV4-3
CDR3aa: CASSLGLIGGRDEQYF; CDR3nt: TGTGCCAGCAGCTTGGGCCTCATTGGAGGGCGCGACGAGCAGTACTTC; j_gene: TRBJ2-7; d_gene: .; abundance: .; v_gene: TRBV7-9
CDR3aa: CASSSGQVADTQYF; CDR3nt: TGTGCCAGCAGCTCCGGACAGGTTGCAGATACGCAGTATTTT; j_gene: TRBJ2-3; d_gene: TRBD1; abundance: .; v_gene: TRBV6-5
CDR3aa: CASSLSGGSYEQYF; CDR3nt: TGCGCCAGCAGTCTTTCGGGGGGGTCCTACGAGCAGTACTTC; j_gene: TRBJ2-7; d_gene: TRBD2; abundance: .; v_gene: TRBV4-1
CDR3aa: CASSVYHEQFF; CDR3nt: TGTGCCAGCAGCGTCTATCATGAGCAGTTCTTC; j_gene: TRBJ2-1; d_gene: .; abundance: few; v_gene: TRBV11-3
CDR3aa: CATSRDLEQVNEQYF; CDR3nt: TGTGCCACCAGCAGAGATCTGGAACAGGTGAACGAGCAGTACTTC; j_gene: TRBJ2-7; d_gene: .; abundance: .; v_gene: TRBV15
CDR3aa: CASSVAGGGQETQYF; CDR3nt: TGCGCCAGCAGTGTAGCGGGGGGAGGGCAAGAGACCCAGTACTTC; j_gene: TRBJ2-5; d_gene: TRBD2; abundance: .; v_gene: TRBV10-2
CDR3aa: CASSLGLALVGPDTQYF; CDR3nt: TGTGCCAGCAGCTTAGGACTAGCGTTGGTCGGCCCAGATACGCAGTATTTT; j_gene: TRBJ2-3; d_gene: TRBD2; abundance: .; v_gene: TRBV7-8
CDR3aa: CASSQEGLAGGHSYNEQFF; CDR3nt: TGTGCCAGCAGCCAAGAGGGTCTGGCGGGGGGCCACTCCTACAATGAGCAGTTCTTC; j_gene: TRBJ2-1; d_gene: TRBD2; abundance: .; v_gene: TRBV14
CDR3aa: CASKAGVIGELFF; CDR3nt: TGTGCCAGCAAAGCGGGGGTCATCGGGGAGCTGTTTTTT; j_gene: TRBJ2-2; d_gene: TRBD2; abundance: .; v_gene: TRBV6-4
CDR3aa: CASSSPGQGHQPQHF; CDR3nt: TGTGCCAGCAGTTCTCCGGGACAGGGGCATCAGCCCCAGCATTTT; j_gene: TRBJ1-5; d_gene: TRBD1; abundance: few; v_gene: TRBV28
CDR3aa: CASSMSGAAFF; CDR3nt: TGTGCCAGTAGTATGAGCGGAGCAGCTTTCTTT; j_gene: TRBJ1-1; d_gene: .; abundance: .; v_gene: TRBV19
CDR3aa: CASSLEGHQGYGYTF; CDR3nt: TGTGCCAGCAGCTTAGAAGGTCATCAGGGCTATGGCTACACCTTC; j_gene: TRBJ1-2; d_gene: .; abundance: .; v_gene: TRBV13
CDR3aa: CASSKTNTGELFF; CDR3nt: TGCGCCAGCAGCAAAACTAACACCGGGGAGCTGTTTTTT; j_gene: TRBJ2-2; d_gene: .; abundance: .; v_gene: TRBV4-1
CDR3aa: CSADDNYEQYF; CDR3nt: TGCAGTGCTGACGACAACTACGAGCAGTACTTC; j_gene: TRBJ2-7; d_gene: .; abundance: .; v_gene: TRBV20-1